This T cell receptor beta chain was documented in a study of blood T cell repertoires in COVID-19. The overall study: The cDNA or gDNA used as material had been derived from T cells, B-cell-depleted T cells, or PBMCs.

Under the authors' procedure: For nucleated cells, counts were estimated from reference gene primer amplification. Libraries were prepared by immunoSEQ multiplex PCR; TCRdb keeps only in-frame clonotypes and omits some of them. Clone size and V and J calls were adopted from that table, with D and trimming inferred from the DNA. Of some 310,000 clones listed, 90% are singletons. During active infection, Seattle patients enrolled and were then monitored through disease. Germline-derived CDR1 and CDR2 are KGHSH and LQKENI. This CDR3 has 16 amino acids. V trimming: 0 bases; J trimming: 8 bases; junction bases outside the gene matches: 9.

The sequence derives from a woman between 35 and 50 years old with COVID-19, enrolled during active disease. The specimen sequenced was peripheral blood. The V and J genes are TRBV18 and TRBJ1-5, with TRBD1 identical over 8 bases. CDR3 DNA: TGTGCCAGCTCACCACCTTCGACAGGGGCCTCCGAGCCCCAGCATTTT. Translated, it gives CASSPPSTGASEPQHF.